This T cell receptor (beta chain) is from a study of T-cell reconstitution after alpha-beta-depleted transplantation in children. For TCRbeta, the library was prepared with unique molecular identifiers. In TCRdb, the PCR reads were re-called with MiXCR into one record per CDR3 protein. The sample includes 400,000 to 550,000 distinct CDR3 sequences, approximately 10% seen only once; the top ten take 2% to 2.5%. V was cut by 5 bases and J by 0 bases, with 17 bases left in between. The CDR3 covers 16 residues. Looked up from germline, CDR1 is SEHNR and CDR2 is FQNEAQ (reference sequence). This TCR was sampled from a child aged 2 to 15 with inherited bone marrow failure, due to receive a stem cell transplant. The V gene is TRBV7-9, the J gene TRBJ2-7; D gene ambiguous. The sequencing here drew on PBMCs, taken before TCRalphabeta/CD19-depleted stem cell transplant. DNA for the CDR3: TGTGCCAGCAGCAAGGGCTCTGGACGGCGCTCCTACGAGCAGTACTTC. Its protein product is CASSKGSGRRSYEQYF.